These 24 T cell receptor beta chains came from one sample sequenced in a study of blood T cell repertoires in COVID-19. Profiled with immunoSEQ multiplex PCR; TCRdb holds only in-frame clones, not every one. The sample records hundreds of thousands of clones, 88% being singletons. The sample consisted of peripheral blood. The receptors were gathered from a woman aged 40 to 50 who had recovered from COVID-19.

The gene calls are TRBV5-4 and TRBJ2-7, with 10 nucleotides matching TRBD2. V shed 0 bases and J 2 bases; nucleotides not matched to a gene: 2. There are 15 residues in the CDR3. Germline V gene data show CDR1 as SGHNT and CDR2 as YYREEE (reference sequence). CDR3 in amino acids: CASSLELAGTYEQYF. The CDR3 DNA is TGTGCCAGCAGCTTGGAACTAGCGGGAACCTACGAGCAGTACTTC.

J is TRBJ1-5 and V is TRBV19; 7 bases map to TRBD1. In germline, CDR1 is LNHDA, CDR2 SQIVND (reference sequence). The V gene end was trimmed by 3 bases and the J gene end by 6 bases; junction bases not matched to a gene: 5. The CDR3 length is 14 residues. CDR3 region: CASSIGGGSQPQHF. The CDR3 DNA is TGTGCCAGTAGTATTGGAGGGGGCAGTCAGCCCCAGCATTTT. The whole variable domain, remainder taken from reference TRBV19 and TRBJ1-5, is DGGITQSPKYLFRKEGQNVTLSCEQNLNHDAMYWYRQDPGQGLRLIYYSQIVNDFQKGDIAEGYSVSREKKESFPLTVTSAQKNPTAFYLCASSIGGGSQPQHFGDGTRLSIL.

This clone was observed a handful of times. This chain joins TRBV21-1 and TRBJ1-1; the table assigns TRBD1, which was not confirmed against the DNA. TRBV21-1 is listed as a pseudogene. This CDR3 region has 12 residues. This chain's CDR3 is CARRGRHTEAFF. The CDR3 DNA follows: TGTGCCCGAAGGGGGAGACACACTGAAGCTTTCTTT.

The CDR3 sequence: CASSLALAPHNEQFF. CDR3 DNA: TGTGCCAGCAGCTTGGCCTTGGCCCCTCACAATGAGCAGTTCTTC. The chain has TRBV5-6 and TRBJ2-1; D is unclear. The CDR3 covers 15 residues. V lost 0 bases and J lost 5, with 12 bases in between. Per germline, CDR1 SGHDT and CDR2 YYEEEE. Using reference TRBV5-6 and TRBJ2-1 for the parts outside the CDR3, the full variable domain is DAGVTQSPTHLIKTRGQQVTLRCSPKSGHDTVSWYQQALGQGPQFIFQYYEEEERQRGNFPDRFSGHQFPNYSSELNVNALLLGDSALYLCASSLALAPHNEQFFGPGTRLTVL.

The rearrangement uses TRBV6-5 and TRBJ2-7; 10 positions agree with TRBD2. Germline V gene data show CDR1 as MNHEY and CDR2 as SVGAGI. The J segment lost 4 bases and the V segment lost 1 base, leaving 7 bases of the junction unmatched. This CDR3 region has 16 residues. CDR3 region: CASSYLGLAETYEQYV. The CDR3, as DNA: TGTGCCAGCAGTTACTTAGGACTAGCGGAAACGTACGAGCAGTACGTC.

V is TRBV19 and J is TRBJ1-5; perhaps TRBD1 as D (6 bases). The germline CDR1 and CDR2 sequences are LNHDA and SQIVND (reference sequence). Trimming stripped 5 bases from V and 7 bases from J, with 15 bases between. The CDR3 has 14 residues. CDR3 DNA: TGTGCCAGTAGTGTCAGGGGCGCAGGACAGCCCCAGCATTTT. It specifies CASSVRGAGQPQHF.

The gene calls are TRBV7-2 and TRBJ2-5, with 16 positions matching TRBD2. V shed 10 bases, J shed 13 bases, and the junction held 12 bases outside the gene matches. Per the germline V gene, CDR1 is SGHTA and CDR2 is FQGNSA. The CDR3 length is 14 residues. CDR3 nucleotide sequence: TGTGCCACCCACCCGGGACTAGCGGGAGGGGTAGCGTACTTC. Translation: CATHPGLAGGVAYF.

This chain links TRBV28 with TRBJ2-5, with D tentatively TRBD1 (6 bases). This CDR3 has 14 amino acids. V dropped 5 bases and J dropped 4 bases, with 14 bases sitting between them. Germline-derived CDR1 and CDR2 are MDHEN and SYDVKM. CDR3 sequence reads: CASSGGPSLETQYF. The CDR3, as DNA: TGTGCCAGCAGTGGGGGCCCGAGTTTAGAGACCCAGTACTTC.

V usage is TRBV24-1 and J usage is TRBJ1-5; no firm D call. Trimming took 5 bases from V and 5 from J, leaving 9 bases between them. CDR1 is KGHDR, CDR2 SFDVKD, per germline. The CDR3 extends over 13 amino acids. CDR3 DNA sequence: TGTGCCACCAGTGGTGGCGGCTATCAGCCCCAGCATTTT. Translated, it gives CATSGGGYQPQHF.

The gene calls are TRBV6-2 or TRBV6-3 and TRBJ1-2; possible D gene TRBD1, 5 bases. Deletions cut 2 bases from V and 4 bases from J, with 17 bases between. CDR1 and CDR2 (germline): MNHEY, SVGEGT. The CDR3 is 16 amino acids. The CDR3 DNA sequence: TGTGCCAGCAGTTACCCCCCGCAGGGAGGGGCCTATGGCTACACCTTC. It codes for CASSYPPQGGAYGYTF.

The chain links TRBV7-2 to TRBJ2-1; possibly TRBD2 for D (5 bases). Between the trimmed V and J ends, which lost 1 base and 5 bases, there was a span of 9 bases. Germline assignment: CDR1 SGHTA and CDR2 FQGNSA. The CDR3 totals 14 residues. CDR3 nucleotides: TGTGCCAGCAGCTTAGGGGTCGGGAACAATGAGCAGTTCTTC. Residues: CASSLGVGNNEQFF.

The chain uses TRBV30 and TRBJ1-6, with D perhaps matching TRBD1 (6 bases). V was shortened by 4 bases and J by 3 bases, with 16 bases between the two germline ends. Per the germline V gene, CDR1 is GTSNPN and CDR2 is SVGIG (reference sequence). The CDR3 extends over 16 amino acids. In DNA, the CDR3 is TGTGCCTGGACCCCCGGGGGGGCCCTCTATAATTCACCCCTCCACTTT. Its protein is CAWTPGGALYNSPLHF.

The gene calls are TRBV6-1 and TRBJ1-5; tentatively, D is TRBD1 (5 bases). Germline CDR1 is MNHNS and CDR2 is SASEGT. The CDR3 runs 16 residues. Trimming left V 2 bases short and J 0 bases short, with 11 bases between. The CDR3 DNA follows: TGTGCCAGCAGTGAATGGGGCCTCTATAGCAATCAGCCCCAGCATTTT. It encodes CASSEWGLYSNQPQHF.

V usage is TRBV9 and J usage is TRBJ2-7, with TRBD2 matching 11 bases. The V gene end was trimmed by 4 bases and the J gene end by 0 bases; junction bases not matched to a gene: 12. Germline CDR1 is SGDLS and CDR2 is YYNGEE. This CDR3 contains 18 residues. CDR3 residues: CASSPLPGSGRASYEQYF. The DNA for the CDR3 is TGTGCCAGCAGCCCCCTCCCCGGTAGCGGGAGGGCCTCCTACGAGCAGTACTTC.

V and J are TRBV6-4 and TRBJ1-5; perhaps TRBD1 as D (5 bases). Per germline, CDR1 MRHNA and CDR2 SNTAGT. This CDR3 has 15 residues. V lost 3 bases and J lost 6, with 15 bases in between. The CDR3 here is CASSEVAGPGQPQHF. Here the CDR3 DNA reads TGTGCCAGCAGTGAGGTAGCAGGGCCCGGTCAGCCCCAGCATTTT.

The rearrangement uses TRBV19 and TRBJ2-1; D call uncertain. This CDR3 spans 16 amino acids. The germline CDR1 and CDR2 sequences are LNHDA and SQIVND (reference sequence). V was clipped by 4 bases and J by 0 bases, with 13 bases between them. The CDR3 region is CASSSPRGFSYNEQFF. CDR3 nucleotides: TGTGCCAGTAGTAGTCCCCGAGGCTTCTCCTACAATGAGCAGTTCTTC.

CDR3: CASSSGRAGNEQFF. Here the CDR3 DNA reads TGTGCCAGTAGTTCTGGCAGGGCCGGCAATGAGCAGTTCTTC. The gene calls are TRBV19 and TRBJ2-1; D perhaps matches TRBD1 (5 bases). V lost 5 bases, J lost 6 bases, and 14 bases lay in between. CDR3 length: 14 amino acids. The germline V gene has CDR1 LNHDA and CDR2 SQIVND (reference sequence). Filled out from reference TRBV19 and TRBJ2-1, the complete variable domain reads DGGITQSPKYLFRKEGQNVTLSCEQNLNHDAMYWYRQDPGQGLRLIYYSQIVNDFQKGDIAEGYSVSREKKESFPLTVTSAQKNPTAFYLCASSSGRAGNEQFFGPGTRLTVL.

This chain links TRBV4-2 with TRBJ2-5; TRBD2 might be the D (5 bases). V dropped 0 bases and J dropped 9 bases, with 14 bases sitting between them. The length of the CDR3 is 14 residues. Per germline, CDR1 LGHNA and CDR2 YNFKEQ. CDR3 nucleotides: TGTGCCAGCAGCCAAGATTCCAGCCCCGGGGCCCAGTACTTC. Encoded protein: CASSQDSSPGAQYF.

V gene TRBV3-1 (or the pseudogene TRBV3-2) combines with J gene TRBJ2-5; tentative D call: TRBD2 (6 bases). The CDR3 spans 15 residues. Trimming shortened V by 8 bases and J by 5 bases, and 21 bases separated the two germline ends. The germline V gene encodes CDR1 LGHDT and CDR2 YNNKEL (reference sequence). CDR3 sequence: CASEGRGPSRETQYF. In nucleotides, the CDR3 is TGTGCCAGCGAGGGGCGGGGCCCATCTCGGGAGACCCAGTACTTC.

The genes are TRBV6-5 and TRBJ2-2; D is ambiguous. The CDR3 extends over 13 amino acids. Per the germline V gene, CDR1 is MNHEY and CDR2 is SVGAGI. V was cut by 6 bases and J by 3 bases, with 8 bases left in between. CDR3 nucleotide sequence: TGTGCCAGCAGCCGAGATCACACCGGGGAGCTGTTTTTT. This sequence encodes CASSRDHTGELFF.

This clone was seen once. The rearrangement joins TRBV19 to TRBJ1-5; 8 positions agree with TRBD1. CDR1 and CDR2 (germline): LNHDA, SQIVND (reference sequence). Trimming took 8 bases from V and 7 from J; bases not matched to a gene: 13. The length of the CDR3 is 15 residues. CDR3 in amino acids: CASARTGTMWQPQHF. The DNA for the CDR3 is TGTGCCAGTGCCCGGACAGGGACGATGTGGCAGCCCCAGCATTTT.

The chain couples TRBV6-1 to TRBJ1-4; D gene uncertain. Trimming removed 2 bases from V and 0 bases from J, with 10 bases in between. Germline lookup yields CDR1 MNHNS and CDR2 SASEGT. There are 16 residues in the CDR3. DNA of the CDR3: TGTGCCAGCAGTGAATTAGTGGTCCCAACTAATGAAAAACTGTTTTTT. Amino acids: CASSELVVPTNEKLFF.

The V gene is TRBV7-2, the J gene TRBJ2-7; 8 bases align to TRBD2. This CDR3 is 14 amino acids long. Germline V gene sequence: CDR1 SGHTA, CDR2 FQGNSA. V lost 5 bases to trimming and J lost 6 bases; unmatched junction nucleotides: 9. In DNA, the CDR3 is TGTGCCAGCAGCCCCGGACTAGCAGCAGGCGAGCAGTACTTC. As protein: CASSPGLAAGEQYF.

This clone occurred once. V and J are TRBV10-3 and TRBJ1-2, with 8 bases fitting TRBD1. V shed 1 base, J shed 4 bases, and the junction held 5 bases outside the gene matches. In germline, CDR1 is ENHRY, CDR2 SYGVKD. CDR3 size: 15 residues. Here the CDR3 reads CAISELQGAAYGYTF. The CDR3 DNA reads as TGTGCCATCAGTGAGTTGCAGGGGGCCGCCTATGGCTACACCTTC.